This T cell receptor (beta chain) originates from a study of regulatory T cells in long-lasting Graves disease. A note on this clonotype: Its antigen is not identified.

Study findings and constraints: Exclusively peripheral blood, rather than thyroid tissue, was studied.

Time point here: persistent/refractory GD, antithyroid drugs over 5 years with positive TRAb. PBMCs provided the RNA from which the TCR library was made. According to the study, TCR beta libraries were built with iRepertoire HTBI primers and CDR3-region Arm-PCR. TCRdb itself ran the multiplex PCR reads through MiXCR, one entry per CDR3 protein. The repertoire holds 350,000 to 450,000 distinct CDR3 sequences, with 20% to 25% as singletons. The V gene's germline CDR1 is MDHEN and CDR2 SYDVKM. This CDR3 region has 15 residues. With 4 bases removed from V and 4 bases from J, the gap between germline ends came to 15 bases.

This sequence originates from a middle-aged woman with Graves disease. This sample comprised peripheral blood mononuclear cells (PBMCs), obtained when the disease was refractory, from a patient treated with antithyroid drugs. This chain connects TRBV28 to TRBJ2-3; a weak D match, TRBD2 (6 bases). The CDR3 DNA sequence: TGTGCCAGCAGTTCCACCTTCGGGGGAGCAGATACGCAGTATTTT. As protein: CASSSTFGGADTQYF.